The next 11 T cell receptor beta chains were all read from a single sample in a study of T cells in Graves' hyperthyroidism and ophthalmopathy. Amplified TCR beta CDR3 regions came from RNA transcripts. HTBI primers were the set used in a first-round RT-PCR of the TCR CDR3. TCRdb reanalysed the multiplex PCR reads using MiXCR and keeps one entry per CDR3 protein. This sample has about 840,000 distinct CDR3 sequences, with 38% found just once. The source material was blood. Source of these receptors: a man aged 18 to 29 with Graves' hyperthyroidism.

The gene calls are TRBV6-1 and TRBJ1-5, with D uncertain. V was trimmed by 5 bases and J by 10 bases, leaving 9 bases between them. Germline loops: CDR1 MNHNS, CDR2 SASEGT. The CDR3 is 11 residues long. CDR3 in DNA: TGTGCCAGCAGTCCCCGGACTCCCCAGCATTTT. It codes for CASSPRTPQHF.

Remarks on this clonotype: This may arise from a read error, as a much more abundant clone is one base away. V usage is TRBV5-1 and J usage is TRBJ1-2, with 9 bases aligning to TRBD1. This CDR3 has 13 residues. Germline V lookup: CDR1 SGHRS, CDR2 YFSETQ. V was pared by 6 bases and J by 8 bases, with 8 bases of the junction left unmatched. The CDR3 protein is CASTEQGARGYTF. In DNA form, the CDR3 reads TGCGCCAGCACGGAACAGGGGGCACGGGGCTACACCTTC.

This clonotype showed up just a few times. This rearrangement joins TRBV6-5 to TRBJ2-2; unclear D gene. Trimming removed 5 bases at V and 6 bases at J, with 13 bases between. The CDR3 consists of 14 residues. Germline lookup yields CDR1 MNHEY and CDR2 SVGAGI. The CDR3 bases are TGTGCCAGCAGTGAAGACGACGACGCCGGGGAGCTGTTTTTT. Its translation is CASSEDDDAGELFF.

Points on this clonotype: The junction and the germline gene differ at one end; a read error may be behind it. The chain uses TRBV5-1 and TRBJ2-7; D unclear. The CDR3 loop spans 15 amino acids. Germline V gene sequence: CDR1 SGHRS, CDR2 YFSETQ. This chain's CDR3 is CASSLSRMSSYEQYF. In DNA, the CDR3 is TGTGCCAGCAGCTTGTCGAGAATGAGCTCCTACGAGCAGTACTTC.

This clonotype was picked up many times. The CDR3 loop is CSASGTSGNGYTF. DNA of the CDR3: TGCAGTGCTAGTGGGACAAGTGGCAATGGCTACACCTTC. The chain couples TRBV20-1 to TRBJ1-2; D is perhaps TRBD1 (6 bases). This CDR3 has 13 residues. Germline V CDR1 and CDR2: DFQATT, SNEGSKA (reference sequence). The V end was cut by 3 bases, the J end by 6 bases, with 14 bases between.

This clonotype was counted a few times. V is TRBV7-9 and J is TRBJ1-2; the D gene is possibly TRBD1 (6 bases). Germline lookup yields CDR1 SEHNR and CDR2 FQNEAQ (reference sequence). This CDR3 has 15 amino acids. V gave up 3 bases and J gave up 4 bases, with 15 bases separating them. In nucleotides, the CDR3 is TGTGCCAGCAGCTTCCGAGTACAGGGTACCTATGGCTACACCTTC. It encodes CASSFRVQGTYGYTF. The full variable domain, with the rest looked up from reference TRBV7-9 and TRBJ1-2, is DTGVSQNPRHKITKRGQNVTFRCDPISEHNRLYWYRQTLGQGPEFLTYFQNEAQLEKSRLLSDRFSAERPKGSFSTLEIQRTEQGDSAMYLCASSFRVQGTYGYTFGSGTRLTVV.

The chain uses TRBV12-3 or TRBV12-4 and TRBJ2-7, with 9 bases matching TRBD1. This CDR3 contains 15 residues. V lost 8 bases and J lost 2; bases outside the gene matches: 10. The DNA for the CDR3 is TGTGCCAGCTCACCCGCCGGGACAGGGACCTACGAGCAGTACTTC. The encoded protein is CASSPAGTGTYEQYF.

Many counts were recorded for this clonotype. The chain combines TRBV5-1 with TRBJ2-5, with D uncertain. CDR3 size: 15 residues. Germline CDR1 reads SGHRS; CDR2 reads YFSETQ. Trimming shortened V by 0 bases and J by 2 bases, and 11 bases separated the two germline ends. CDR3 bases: TGCGCCAGCAGCTTGGTGATAGGGCAGCAAGAGACCCAGTACTTC. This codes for CASSLVIGQQETQYF.

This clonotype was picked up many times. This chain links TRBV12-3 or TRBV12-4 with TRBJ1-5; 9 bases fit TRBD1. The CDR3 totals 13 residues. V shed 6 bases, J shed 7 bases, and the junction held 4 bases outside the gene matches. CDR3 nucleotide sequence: TGTGCCAGCAGCGGACAGGGGTCGCAGCCCCAGCATTTT. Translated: CASSGQGSQPQHF.

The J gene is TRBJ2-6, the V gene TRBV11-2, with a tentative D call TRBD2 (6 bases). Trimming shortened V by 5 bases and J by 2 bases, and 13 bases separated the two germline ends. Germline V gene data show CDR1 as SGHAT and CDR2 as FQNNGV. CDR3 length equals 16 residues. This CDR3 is CASSPGGGPGANVLTF. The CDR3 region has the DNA TGTGCCAGCAGCCCCGGGGGAGGACCTGGGGCCAACGTCCTGACTTTC.

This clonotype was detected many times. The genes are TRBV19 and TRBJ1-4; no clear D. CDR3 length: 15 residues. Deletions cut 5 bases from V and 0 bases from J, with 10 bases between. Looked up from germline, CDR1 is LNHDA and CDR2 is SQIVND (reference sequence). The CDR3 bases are TGTGCCAGTAGTTCGGAGAATTCAACTAATGAAAAACTGTTTTTT. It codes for CASSSENSTNEKLFF.